Below are 16 T cell receptor beta chains sequenced from a single sample in a study of human T cells and chemical hapten exposure. TCRdb recomputed calls from the 5' RACE reads with MiXCR, one row per CDR3 protein. The table records 65,000 to 90,000 distinct CDR3 sequences, about a sixth of them present only once. Blood, whole and unfractionated, served as the source for total RNA extraction. The receptors originated from a female donor in good health.

The rearrangement uses TRBV7-2 and TRBJ1-1; 7 nucleotides agree with TRBD1. The V gene's germline CDR1 is SGHTA and CDR2 FQGNSA. The CDR3 is 14 amino acids. Trimming took 5 bases from V and 5 from J; bases not matched to a gene: 8. This CDR3 reads CASSPDRRVTEAFF. CDR3 nucleotide sequence: TGTGCCAGCAGCCCGGACAGGAGGGTGACTGAAGCTTTCTTT.

V gene TRBV20-1 combines with J gene TRBJ2-7, with unresolved D. Trimming pared 0 bases from V and 0 bases from J, leaving 9 bases between. The CDR3 sequence is 14 residues long. Germline V gene sequence: CDR1 DFQATT, CDR2 SNEGSKA (reference sequence). The chain's CDR3 is CSARDLKLSYEQYF. The DNA of the CDR3 is TGCAGTGCTAGAGATCTGAAGCTCTCCTACGAGCAGTACTTC.

This clonotype was found a few times. The chain has TRBV6-2 or TRBV6-3 and TRBJ2-7, with a possible D match to TRBD2 (5 bases). V lost 2 bases, J lost 0 bases, and 11 bases lay in between. The CDR3 covers 15 residues. Germline lookup yields CDR1 MNHEY and CDR2 SVGEGT. CDR3 in amino acids: CASSYPSGSSYEQYF. The CDR3 nucleotides are TGTGCCAGCAGTTACCCCAGCGGCAGCTCCTACGAGCAGTACTTC.

The rearrangement joins TRBV11-2 to TRBJ2-3, with TRBD2 matching over 7 bases. The germline CDR1 and CDR2 sequences are SGHAT and FQNNGV. The CDR3 sequence is 18 residues long. The trim removed 2 bases at V and 6 bases at J, leaving 17 bases unmatched. The CDR3 DNA reads TGTGCCAGCAGCTTAATCCCCAGTTCAGGCGGGAGAGCTGATACGCAGTATTTT. Protein sequence: CASSLIPSSGGRADTQYF.

This clonotype has only a few counts. The chain carries TRBV10-1 and TRBJ2-3; D possibly corresponds to TRBD1 (5 bases). The CDR3 has 15 residues. Deletions cut 3 bases from V and 3 bases from J, with 13 bases between. CDR1 WNHNN and CDR2 SYGVQD come from the germline V gene (reference sequence). Written as DNA, the CDR3 is TGCGCCAGCAGTGATGGGGCGGCCGGGACAGATACGCAGTATTTT. Translated: CASSDGAAGTDTQYF.

V and J are TRBV9 and TRBJ1-4; D gene ambiguous. Per germline, CDR1 SGDLS and CDR2 YYNGEE. The CDR3 is 15 residues long. V shed 4 bases and J shed 8 bases, with 18 bases lying between them. CDR3 sequence reads: CASSFSAVLGEKLFF. The DNA of the CDR3 is TGTGCCAGCAGCTTCTCAGCCGTATTAGGCGAAAAACTGTTTTTT. Full variable domain (outside the CDR3, taken from reference TRBV9 and TRBJ1-4): DSGVTQTPKHLITATGQRVTLRCSPRSGDLSVYWYQQSLDQGLQFLIQYYNGEERAKGNILERFSAQQFPDLHSELNLSSLELGDSALYFCASSFSAVLGEKLFFGSGTQLSVL.

This clonotype has at least ten counts. This chain links TRBV3-1 with TRBJ2-2; tentative D call: TRBD2 (5 bases). The germline V gene has CDR1 LGHDT and CDR2 YNNKEL (reference sequence). The V end lost 4 bases, the J end lost 6 bases, and 21 bases lay between the germline ends. The CDR3 runs 17 residues. The CDR3 DNA sequence: TGTGCCAGCAGCCCCCCATTCGGGGTATTCAATGCCGGGGAGCTGTTTTTT. Translation gives CASSPPFGVFNAGELFF.

The chain joins TRBV6-6 to TRBJ2-7; D unclear. The CDR3 is 18 residues long. Germline lookup yields CDR1 MNHNY and CDR2 SVGAGI (reference sequence). V lost 0 bases to trimming and J lost 0 bases, with 18 bases between them. The CDR3 DNA reads TGTGCCAGCAGTTACTCGAGGTTTGCAAAAGGTGGCTCCTACGAGCAGTACTTC. Its protein product is CASSYSRFAKGGSYEQYF.

This clonotype has just a few counts. The V gene is TRBV7-2, the J gene TRBJ2-6, with 13 bases fitting TRBD2. This CDR3 region has 21 residues. Germline values: CDR1 SGHTA, CDR2 FQGNSA. Trimming removed 4 bases from V and 0 bases from J; junction bases left unmatched: 12. CDR3 loop: CASSSLVPGLAGLSGANVLTF. The CDR3 DNA is TGTGCCAGCAGCTCGCTGGTCCCGGGACTAGCGGGACTCTCTGGGGCCAACGTCCTGACTTTC.

The chain couples TRBV28 to TRBJ1-5; 10 bases match TRBD1. The CDR3 is 15 amino acids. The junction had 6 bases not matched to a gene; V was cut back by 6 bases and J by 4 bases. Looked up from germline, CDR1 is MDHEN and CDR2 is SYDVKM. The CDR3 DNA follows: TGTGCCAGCAGGGAGACAGGGGGCGGGAATCAGCCCCAGCATTTT. The encoded protein is CASRETGGGNQPQHF.

The chain couples TRBV5-4 to TRBJ2-4; D is unclear. The CDR3 has 16 amino acids. Germline V gene sequence: CDR1 SGHNT, CDR2 YYREEE (reference sequence). Trimming took off 0 bases at V and 6 bases at J, with 16 bases between the two ends. The chain's CDR3 is CASSLVTALPGNIQYF. For the CDR3, the DNA is TGTGCCAGCAGCTTGGTAACAGCTCTGCCTGGAAACATTCAGTACTTC.

Only a few counts were recorded for this clonotype. V usage is TRBV20-1 and J usage is TRBJ2-3, with D possibly TRBD2 on 6 matching bases. CDR1 is DFQATT, CDR2 SNEGSKA, per germline (reference sequence). V lost 1 base and J lost 0, with 14 bases in between. The CDR3 spans 16 residues. The CDR3 region is CSARAGGSTSTDTQYF. DNA of the CDR3: TGCAGTGCTAGAGCTGGGGGGTCGACTAGCACAGATACGCAGTATTTT.

The table lists this clonotype with many counts. The J gene is TRBJ2-3, the V gene TRBV7-2, with D perhaps matching TRBD2 (6 bases). Germline V gene lookup returns CDR1 SGHTA and CDR2 FQGNSA. The CDR3 runs to 16 residues. Deletions cut 7 bases from V and 1 base from J, with 18 bases between. CDR3 loop: CASTTRGASGTDTQYF. The CDR3 DNA reads TGTGCCAGCACCACAAGGGGAGCTAGCGGCACAGATACGCAGTATTTT.

CDR3 DNA: TGTGCCTGGAGAAGCGGGACCGCGGGCTACGAGCAGTACTTC. This gives the protein CAWRSGTAGYEQYF. The rearrangement uses TRBV30 and TRBJ2-7; 7 bases fit TRBD2. CDR1 is GTSNPN and CDR2 is SVGIG in the germline V gene (reference sequence). Losses at the gene ends were 3 bases for V and 3 bases for J; bases not matched to a gene: 8. The CDR3 is 14 residues long.

The chain couples TRBV5-5 to TRBJ2-1; TRBD2 matches 10 bases. The CDR3 extends over 14 amino acids. Germline V CDR1 and CDR2: SGHKS, YYEKEE (reference sequence). V gave up 4 bases and J gave up 7 bases; unmatched junction bases: 5. The CDR3 here is CASSTLAGGNEQFF. The CDR3 DNA follows: TGTGCCAGCAGCACATTAGCGGGGGGAAATGAGCAGTTCTTC. Based on the CDR3 plus reference TRBV5-5 and TRBJ2-1, the full variable domain is DAGVTQSPTHLIKTRGQQVTLRCSPISGHKSVSWYQQVLGQGPQFIFQYYEKEERGRGNFPDRFSARQFPNYSSELNVNALLLGDSALYLCASSTLAGGNEQFFGPGTRLTVL.

This clonotype was counted only a few times. The V gene is TRBV7-2, the J gene TRBJ1-2, with 11 bases aligning to TRBD1. The CDR3 is made up of 18 amino acids. Germline loops: CDR1 SGHTA, CDR2 FQGNSA. V trimming: 0 bases; J trimming: 0 bases; junction bases outside the gene matches: 6. DNA of the CDR3: TGTGCCAGCAGCTTAGCAGGGGGACAGGGGGGAGCTAACTATGGCTACACCTTC. This codes for CASSLAGGQGGANYGYTF.